The sequence of this TCR beta chain was determined in a study of blood T cell repertoires in COVID-19. Clones were sequenced by immunoSEQ multiplex PCR, and TCRdb holds only the in-frame ones, with some missing. The sample has 200,000 to 250,000 clones; under 90% are singletons. The J segment lost 2 bases and the V segment lost 5 bases, leaving 0 bases of the junction unmatched. The CDR3 spans 13 residues. A word on this clone: Other DNA sequences in the same sample also yield this CDR3.

The V and J genes are TRBV12-3 or TRBV12-4 and TRBJ1-5; TRBD1 agrees at 7 bases. The origin of this receptor is a woman aged 60-75 years who had recovered from COVID-19. The sample consisted of PBMCs or T cells enriched from blood (not recorded which). The CDR3 DNA reads as TGTGCCAGCAGTGGACAGGGCAATCAGCCCCAGCATTTT. It yields the protein CASSGQGNQPQHF.